Presented here are 12 T cell receptor beta chains from one specimen sequenced in a study of cytomegalovirus exposure and HLA in healthy donors. The study ran its PCR with 60 Vbeta and 13 Jbeta primers. Data came from immunoSEQ multiplex PCR; TCRdb stores just in-frame clones and leaves some out. The table counts roughly 140,000 clones; roughly 2.5% lies in the top ten. Sequencing was carried out using PBMCs. The receptors come from a man aged 35 to 55 in good health and CMV-seronegative.

The J gene is TRBJ2-1, the V gene TRBV5-1; D unresolved. Trimming shortened V by 1 base and J by 0 bases, and 8 bases separated the two germline ends. Germline CDR1 and CDR2: SGHRS and YFSETQ. CDR3 length: 15 amino acids. DNA of the CDR3: TGCGCCAGCAGCTTGAGTCTCGGCTCCTACAATGAGCAGTTCTTC. Amino acids: CASSLSLGSYNEQFF.

This chain uses TRBV19 with TRBJ2-6; 8 bases match TRBD1. J was trimmed by 3 bases and V by 8 bases; bases with no gene match: 9. The V gene's germline CDR1 is LNHDA and CDR2 SQIVND (reference sequence). The CDR3 runs 16 residues. CDR3 sequence: CASLGQGYRGANVLTF. The DNA of the CDR3 is TGTGCCAGTCTTGGACAGGGTTATCGTGGGGCCAACGTCCTGACTTTC. Full variable domain (rest looked up from reference TRBV19 and TRBJ2-6): DGGITQSPKYLFRKEGQNVTLSCEQNLNHDAMYWYRQDPGQGLRLIYYSQIVNDFQKGDIAEGYSVSREKKESFPLTVTSAQKNPTAFYLCASLGQGYRGANVLTFGAGSRLTVL.

The chain joins TRBV6-5 to TRBJ1-4, with 10 bases matching TRBD1. The germline V gene encodes CDR1 MNHEY and CDR2 SVGAGI. The length of the CDR3 is 14 residues. J lost 7 bases, V lost 7 bases, and 6 bases had no gene match. The CDR3 is CASTSGQGGEKLFF. CDR3 nucleotides: TGTGCCAGCACCTCTGGACAGGGGGGTGAAAAACTGTTTTTT.

The chain uses TRBV27 and TRBJ2-2, with D hard to call. The CDR3 consists of 12 residues. V was trimmed by 8 bases and J by 5 bases, leaving 9 bases between them. Germline lookup yields CDR1 MNHEY and CDR2 SMNVEV (reference sequence). This CDR3 is CASRSVTGELFF. The CDR3 nucleotides read TGTGCCAGCCGGTCGGTTACCGGGGAGCTGTTTTTT.

The V gene is TRBV5-6, the J gene TRBJ1-4; 7 nucleotides line up with TRBD1. With V trimmed by 4 bases and J by 4 bases, 4 bases remained unmatched. This CDR3 spans 14 amino acids. Per the germline V gene, CDR1 is SGHDT and CDR2 is YYEEEE. This chain's CDR3 is CASSTDRFNEKLFF. DNA for the CDR3: TGTGCCAGCAGCACGGACAGGTTTAATGAAAAACTGTTTTTT.

V and J are TRBV15 and TRBJ1-5; 8 nucleotides line up with TRBD1. Trimming cost V 6 bases and J 7 bases; bases outside gene matches: 20. The CDR3 has 18 residues. Per the germline V gene, CDR1 is LNHNV and CDR2 is YYDKDF (reference sequence). Written as DNA, the CDR3 is TGTGCCACCAGTAAGGAGAGGTCAGGTGGCCGGACAGGGCAGCCCCAGCATTTT. Protein product: CATSKERSGGRTGQPQHF.

V is TRBV5-6 and J is TRBJ2-5; D might be TRBD1 (6 bases). V lost 4 bases and J 5 bases, leaving 18 bases between the germline ends. The germline V gene has CDR1 SGHDT and CDR2 YYEEEE. The CDR3 loop spans 15 amino acids. CDR3 sequence reads: CASSEGDMEIETQYF. The CDR3 nucleotides read TGTGCCAGCAGCGAGGGGGACATGGAAATTGAGACCCAGTACTTC.

This chain connects TRBV13 to TRBJ1-1, with TRBD1 identical over 7 bases. CDR1 is PRHDT and CDR2 is FYEKMQ in the germline V gene (reference sequence). Trimming took 5 bases from V and 0 from J; bases not matched to a gene: 9. CDR3 length: 16 residues. The CDR3 is CASSPGQNYMNTEAFF. For the CDR3, the DNA is TGTGCCAGCAGCCCGGGACAGAACTACATGAACACTGAAGCTTTCTTT. Together with reference TRBV13 and TRBJ1-1, the CDR3 gives the full variable domain: AAGVIQSPRHLIKEKRETATLKCYPIPRHDTVYWYQQGPGQDPQFLISFYEKMQSDKGSIPDRFSAQQFSDYHSELNMSSLELGDSALYFCASSPGQNYMNTEAFFGQGTRLTVV.

This chain links TRBV6-5 with TRBJ1-1; D unclear. The CDR3 spans 13 residues. Germline CDR1 MNHEY, CDR2 SVGAGI. V was cut by 6 bases and J by 10 bases, with 18 bases left in between. Here the CDR3 DNA reads TGTGCCAGCAGGGGGATCCCCGGGGTGACAGCTTTCTTT. Residues: CASRGIPGVTAFF.

The V gene is TRBV15, the J gene TRBJ2-7; TRBD1 matches 7 bases. CDR1 and CDR2 from the germline V gene are LNHNV and YYDKDF (reference sequence). J was trimmed by 3 bases and V by 1 base; bases with no gene match: 3. The CDR3 length is 14 residues. The DNA for the CDR3 is TGTGCCACCAGCAGAGGGCAGGGGGACTACGAGCAGTACTTC. Protein sequence: CATSRGQGDYEQYF.

The chain joins TRBV19 to TRBJ2-1; 9 bases fit TRBD2. Trimming at V came to 4 bases and at J to 2 bases, leaving 9 bases not matched to a gene. The CDR3 extends over 17 amino acids. The germline gives CDR1 LNHDA, CDR2 SQIVND (reference sequence). CDR3: CASSTLLQRGAYNEQFF. The DNA of the CDR3 is TGTGCCAGTAGTACCCTACTACAGCGGGGGGCCTACAATGAGCAGTTCTTC.

The rearrangement links TRBV11-3 to TRBJ2-6; D unresolved. Germline lookup yields CDR1 SGHNT and CDR2 YENEEA. CDR3 length: 15 amino acids. V was shortened by 5 bases and J by 2 bases, with 10 bases between the two germline ends. In DNA form, the CDR3 reads TGTGCCAGCAGCCCATCTATCACTGGGGCCAACGTCCTGACTTTC. Amino acid sequence: CASSPSITGANVLTF.